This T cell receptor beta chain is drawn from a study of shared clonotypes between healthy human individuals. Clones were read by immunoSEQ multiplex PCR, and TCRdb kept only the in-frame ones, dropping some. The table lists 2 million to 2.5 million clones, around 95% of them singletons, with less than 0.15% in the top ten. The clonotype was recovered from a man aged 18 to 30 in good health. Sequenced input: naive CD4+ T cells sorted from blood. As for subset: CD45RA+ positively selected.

CDR3: CASSLRVPYEQYF. CDR3 nucleotide sequence: TGTGCCAGCAGCTTACGGGTGCCCTACGAGCAGTACTTC. The rearrangement uses TRBV7-9 and TRBJ2-7; no clear D. Germline CDR1 SEHNR, CDR2 FQNEAQ (reference sequence). V lost 2 bases and J 2 bases, leaving 7 bases between the germline ends. The CDR3 consists of 13 residues. The variable domain in full, completed from reference TRBV7-9 and TRBJ2-7, reads DTGVSQNPRHKITKRGQNVTFRCDPISEHNRLYWYRQTLGQGPEFLTYFQNEAQLEKSRLLSDRFSAERPKGSFSTLEIQRTEQGDSAMYLCASSLRVPYEQYFGPGTRLTVT.